This entry features one T cell receptor beta chain sequence. This specimen comes from a study of blood T cell repertoires in COVID-19. Study context: In each case, the material was cDNA or gDNA derived from T cells, B-cell-depleted T cells, or PBMCs.

Original handling: Estimation of nucleated cell counts relied on the amplification of reference gene primers. Some clones are missing from TCRdb's copy, which holds only in-frame ones; the method was immunoSEQ multiplex PCR. The V and J calls and clone size were taken over from that table, and D and trimming were inferred from the DNA. The table has 55,000 to 65,000 clones, about four fifths seen once. Germline V gene sequence: CDR1 KGHDR, CDR2 SFDVKD. This CDR3 is built from 11 residues. Between the trimmed V and J ends, which lost 4 bases and 7 bases, there was a span of 4 bases. The rearrangement links TRBV24-1 to TRBJ2-1; D call uncertain. The TCR sequence derives from an elderly woman with acute or convalescent COVID-19. Sequences were obtained from peripheral blood. The CDR3 spells CATSDYNEQFF. CDR3 nucleotides: TGTGCCACCAGTGACTATAATGAGCAGTTCTTC.